This T cell receptor (beta chain) derives from a study of blood T cell repertoires in COVID-19. Study information: The origin of the acute and convalescent COVID-19 samples was the United States, Italy and Spain. Nucleic acid was either cDNA or gDNA, and it came from T cells, B-cell-depleted T cells, or PBMCs.

Original data processing: The authors estimated nucleated cell counts from reference gene primer amplification. The assay was immunoSEQ multiplex PCR, and TCRdb's table has in-frame clones only and misses some. The V and J calls and clone size are taken from that table; D and trimming were inferred from the DNA. The sample lists 15,000 to 20,000 clones, approximately 80% occurring once. The germline V gene has CDR1 SEHNR and CDR2 FQNEAQ (reference sequence). CDR3 length: 14 amino acids. V lost 0 bases to trimming and J lost 1 base, with 4 bases between them. This clone has more than one count but fewer than ten.

The rearrangement joins TRBV7-9 to TRBJ1-3; D gene ambiguous. This sequence originates from a woman in her seventies with active COVID-19. Specimen: peripheral blood. CDR3 in amino acids: CASSLAESGNTIYF. CDR3 nucleotide sequence: TGTGCCAGCAGCTTAGCCGAGTCTGGAAACACCATATATTTT.